The present entry profiles one TCR beta chain with its context. This sample is part of a study of blood T cell repertoires in COVID-19. The assay was immunoSEQ multiplex PCR, and TCRdb's table has in-frame clones only and misses some. The sample has nearly 350,000 clones; 80% to 90% are singletons. The sequence came from a woman between 45 and 65 years old with COVID-19, enrolled during active disease. Sequencing was carried out using peripheral blood.

For the CDR3, the DNA is TGCGCCAGCAGCTTGATTGGGACAGAATCTGGAAACACCATATATTTT. It encodes CASSLIGTESGNTIYF. The V and J genes are TRBV5-1 and TRBJ1-3; 7 nucleotides agree with TRBD1. The germline gives CDR1 SGHRS, CDR2 YFSETQ. Losses at the gene ends were 1 base for V and 1 base for J; bases not matched to a gene: 5. The CDR3 length is 16 residues.